What follows are 12 T cell receptor beta chains derived from one specimen sequenced in a study of blood T cells in healthy people across ages (dated by TCRdb to the mid-2010s). Library generation was performed with 5' RACE. Sequencer: Illumina HiSeq 2500. The second PCR ran for roughly 7 to 11 cycles and used a J-beta primer mix along with a sample-barcoded 5' primer. TCRdb reworked the public reads: Q25 trimming with fastp, MiXCR clone assembly, productive beta chains retained. Rows matching on CDR3 protein sequence are summarized as one entry with the most common DNA and genes. The sample table holds some 1,500,000 distinct CDR3 sequences, of which 40% to 45% were seen once. The ten largest clonotypes hold around 4% of the sample. The sequenced material came from blood. The source is a woman aged 18-35 years in good health.

The rearrangement joins TRBV6-5 to TRBJ1-2; D unresolved. The germline V gene encodes CDR1 MNHEY and CDR2 SVGAGI. There are 14 residues in the CDR3. The V and J ends lost 5 bases and 0 bases respectively, with 10 bases between them. This CDR3 is CASSDNGANYGYTF. In DNA form, the CDR3 reads TGTGCCAGCAGTGACAACGGTGCTAACTATGGCTACACCTTC.

The chain combines TRBV27 with TRBJ1-1, with TRBD1 identical over 11 bases. The CDR3 consists of 14 residues. V lost 6 bases to trimming and J lost 4 bases; unmatched junction nucleotides: 4. Looked up from germline, CDR1 is MNHEY and CDR2 is SMNVEV (reference sequence). Here the CDR3 reads CASRYGTGGTEAFF. The CDR3 nucleotides are TGTGCCAGCAGATACGGGACAGGGGGCACTGAAGCTTTCTTT.

The table lists this clonotype with a count of one. The chain combines TRBV10-3 with TRBJ2-7; D may match TRBD1 or TRBD2 (5 bases each). Looked up from germline, CDR1 is ENHRY and CDR2 is SYGVKD. V lost 8 bases, J lost 1 base, and 15 bases lay in between. The CDR3 is 14 amino acids. The CDR3 loop reads CAIGPGPTSYEQYF. The CDR3 DNA reads as TGTGCCATCGGGCCGGGACCTACGTCCTACGAGCAGTACTTC.

This clonotype was seen more than once but under ten times. The CDR3: CASSKSSGANVLTF. The CDR3 coding sequence is TGTGCCAGCAGCAAGAGCTCTGGGGCCAACGTCCTGACTTTC. This chain connects TRBV27 to TRBJ2-6, with D unresolved. Germline CDR1 is MNHEY and CDR2 is SMNVEV (reference sequence). This CDR3 is built from 14 residues. V was trimmed by 6 bases and J by 0 bases, leaving 6 bases between them. The variable domain in full, with the rest retrieved from reference TRBV27 and TRBJ2-6, is EAQVTQNPRYLITVTGKKLTVTCSQNMNHEYMSWYRQDPGLGLRQIYYSMNVEVTDKGDVPEGYKVSRKEKRNFPLILESPSPNQTSLYFCASSKSSGANVLTFGAGSRLTVL.

This chain joins TRBV30 and TRBJ2-7; the D is unclear. Germline-derived CDR1 and CDR2 are GTSNPN and SVGIG (reference sequence). CDR3 size: 15 residues. V was pared by 0 bases and J by 3 bases, with 15 bases between. In DNA form, the CDR3 reads TGTGCCTGGAGTGTCGAGGTCAGTACCCTCTACGAGCAGTACTTC. Its protein product is CAWSVEVSTLYEQYF.

CDR3 protein: CASSLPPGGYEQYF. In nucleotides, the CDR3 is TGTGCCAGCAGTCTCCCCCCTGGGGGCTACGAGCAGTACTTC. This rearrangement joins TRBV28 to TRBJ2-7, with D perhaps given as TRBD1 or TRBD2 (5 bases each). Germline assignment: CDR1 MDHEN and CDR2 SYDVKM. The length of the CDR3 is 14 residues. The ends were cut back, 5 bases at V and 3 bases at J, with 14 bases in the middle.

This chain links TRBV18 with TRBJ2-3; 7 nucleotides align to TRBD1. Germline CDR1 and CDR2: KGHSH and LQKENI. This CDR3 region has 15 residues. V was clipped by 0 bases and J by 5 bases; unmatched bases: 5. The CDR3 DNA reads TGTGCCAGCTCACCACCGGGACAGAACCGAGATACGCAGTATTTT. It specifies CASSPPGQNRDTQYF.

The chain is built from TRBV12-3 or TRBV12-4 and TRBJ2-1; 8 bases are a match to TRBD2. The end of the DNA is better explained by TRBJ2-7, so the J call may be wrong. CDR3 length equals 15 residues. For the CDR3, the DNA is TGTGCCAGCAGTGGCGCGCTAGCGGGTTACAATGAGCAGTACTTC. It is translated as CASSGALAGYNEQYF.

V gene TRBV5-1 combines with J gene TRBJ2-3, with D possibly matching TRBD2 (5 bases). Germline-derived CDR1 and CDR2 are SGHRS and YFSETQ. V was pared by 1 base and J by 4 bases, with 10 bases between. The CDR3 has 14 amino acids. Here the CDR3 reads CASSLPGSADTQYF. CDR3 coding DNA: TGCGCCAGCAGCTTGCCGGGGTCAGCAGATACGCAGTATTTT.

A remark on this clonotype: The CDR3 ends on some other residue instead of the conserved phenylalanine or tryptophan, so this is likely a read error. The rearrangement links TRBV19 to TRBJ2-1; D remains ambiguous. Trimming removed 1 base from V and 7 bases from J, with 5 bases in between. The CDR3 is made up of 12 amino acids. The germline gives CDR1 LNHDA, CDR2 SQIVND (reference sequence). CDR3 DNA sequence: TGTGCCAGTAGTATAGGAGGTAATGAGCAGTTCTTG. Encoded protein: CASSIGGNEQFL.

The gene calls are TRBV20-1 and TRBJ1-2; D might be TRBD1 (5 bases). CDR1 is DFQATT, CDR2 SNEGSKA, per germline (reference sequence). The V gene lost 6 bases and the J gene lost 5 bases, with 13 bases spanning the gap. This CDR3 region has 12 residues. The CDR3 sequence is CSAQGRGYGYTF. CDR3 nucleotides: TGCAGTGCCCAGGGTAGGGGATATGGCTACACCTTC.

A few counts support this clonotype. The chain employs TRBV27 and TRBJ2-1, with D maybe TRBD2 (6 bases). The CDR3 runs 17 residues. Between the trimmed V and J ends, which lost 5 bases and 4 bases, there was a span of 21 bases. The germline V gene has CDR1 MNHEY and CDR2 SMNVEV (reference sequence). The CDR3 loop reads CASSLWGRASEYNEQFF. In DNA form, the CDR3 reads TGTGCCAGCAGTCTATGGGGTAGGGCTAGCGAATACAATGAGCAGTTCTTC.